This TCR beta chain emerged from a study of T-cell memory formation after mild COVID-19. Only a few counts were recorded for this clonotype. The CDR3 consists of 14 residues. V was trimmed by 6 bases and J by 9 bases, leaving 15 bases between them. The germline V gene encodes CDR1 LNHDA and CDR2 SQIVND (reference sequence). TCRdb re-called the 5' RACE reads with MiXCR, one entry per CDR3 protein. The sample contains 350,000 to 400,000 distinct CDR3 sequences, around 15% of which appear only once. The sample was PBMCs or a T cell subset sorted from them (not recorded which). This clonotype was sampled from a man aged 18 to 30 who had mild COVID-19 (a few samples of this study predate the infection). Cell type and time point are not known. The rearrangement joins TRBV19 to TRBJ1-6; D is undetermined. The CDR3, as DNA: TGTGCCAGTAGCCCCTTTCGTGGTAGTTCACCCCTCCACTTT. It encodes CASSPFRGSSPLHF.